Listed below are T cell receptor beta chains from one sample, sequenced in a study of shared clonotypes between healthy human individuals. TCRdb's copy holds only in-frame clones and misses some; the assay was immunoSEQ multiplex PCR. The top ten hold approximately 12% of the sample, which has hundreds of thousands of clones, roughly four fifths seen once. Sequencing input: PBMCs. These receptors were obtained from a woman between 40 and 55 years old in good health. Some clones in this sample may be carry-over from other donors' samples. Both conserved end residues are part of each CDR3. D genes are given only for firm matches. Rows may omit the clone size; those that give it use once, few, many or a size class.

j_call d_call v_call clone_size cdr3_aa cdr3_nt
TRBJ2-1 - TRBV21-1 - CASSKEALLAVQYMTSYNEQFF TGTGCCAGCAGCAAGGAGGCTTTACTAGCGGTCCAGTATATGACTTCCTACAATGAGCAGTTCTTC
TRBJ2-7 TRBD1 TRBV27 once CASSYGTGRYEQYF TGTGCCAGCAGTTACGGGACAGGAAGGTACGAGCAGTACTTC
TRBJ2-5 TRBD2 TRBV7-7 - CASSLGTSGRFGTQYF TGTGCTAGCAGCTTAGGGACTAGCGGGAGATTCGGGACCCAGTACTTC
TRBJ1-4 TRBD1 TRBV5-4 few CASSSLTGENEKLFF TGTGCCAGCAGTTCGTTGACAGGGGAGAATGAAAAACTGTTTTTT
TRBJ2-2 - TRBV10-2 - CASRDLSLRGITGELFF TGCGCCTCCCGGGACCTTTCCCTCAGAGGGATCACCGGGGAGCTGTTTTTT
TRBJ2-7 TRBD1 TRBV7-9 - CASSLIPGQGTYEQYF TGTGCCAGCAGCTTAATACCGGGACAGGGTACCTACGAGCAGTACTTC
TRBJ2-3 TRBD2 TRBV11-2 - CASSPQGLAGHTDAQYF TGTGCCAGCAGCCCCCAAGGACTAGCGGGGCACACAGATGCGCAGTATTTT
TRBJ1-4 - TRBV30 - CAWSGRGEKLFF TGTGCCTGGAGCGGCAGAGGGGAAAAACTGTTTTTT
TRBJ2-5 - TRBV29-1 - CSVSIRAGETQYF TGCAGCGTGTCGATCCGGGCGGGAGAGACCCAGTACTTC
TRBJ2-3 - TRBV11-3 - CASSLGLPNTDTQYF TGTGCCAGCAGCTTAGGTCTCCCTAACACAGATACGCAGTATTTT
TRBJ2-5 TRBD1 TRBV30 few CAWSATGGGETQYF TGTGCCTGGAGTGCGACAGGGGGTGGGGAGACCCAGTACTTC
TRBJ1-2 - TRBV4-2 many CASSQQTGANYGYTF TGTGCCAGCAGCCAACAGACCGGGGCTAACTATGGCTACACCTTC
TRBJ2-3 - TRBV4-1 once CASSQVGGPVTDTQYF TGCGCCAGCAGCCAAGTAGGAGGCCCGGTCACAGATACGCAGTATTTT
TRBJ2-5 TRBD2 TRBV4-2 - CASSTRLAGWGQETQYF TGTGCCAGCAGCACCCGACTAGCGGGATGGGGCCAAGAGACCCAGTACTTC
TRBJ2-3 - TRBV6-1 once CASSITRDTDTQYF TGTGCCAGCAGCATAACTAGAGACACAGATACGCAGTATTTT
TRBJ1-3 - TRBV13 - CASSHLRVDTIYF TGTGCCAGCAGCCATTTGAGGGTTGACACCATATATTTT
TRBJ2-1 - TRBV20-1 - CSASGSNEQFF TGCAGTGCTAGCGGGAGTAATGAGCAGTTCTTC
TRBJ1-2 - TRBV5-6 - CASSPVGDLYYGYTF TGTGCCAGCAGCCCGGTCGGGGATTTGTACTATGGCTACACCTTC
TRBJ2-7 - TRBV19 few CASSRGHSLYEQYF TGTGCCAGTAGTCGTGGGCATAGCCTCTACGAGCAGTACTTC
TRBJ1-4 - TRBV19 - CASSQAAGEKLFF TGTGCCAGTAGTCAGGCGGCGGGTGAAAAACTGTTTTTT
TRBJ2-7 - TRBV19 - CASNRRAELGYEQYF TGTGCCAGTAACCGACGGGCGGAACTCGGATACGAGCAGTACTTC
TRBJ2-7 - TRBV10-1 few CASSPGFSYEQYF TGCGCCAGCAGCCCTGGATTCTCCTACGAGCAGTACTTC